The table lists the clone carrying this T cell receptor (beta chain) with a count of one. These data originate in a study of control samples from healthy donors and cancer patients. The protocol was immunoSEQ multiplex PCR, while the TCRdb copy is restricted to in-frame clones and leaves out a portion. The table records around 200,000 clones, about 95% of them present only once. The CDR3 runs 16 residues. The junction had 7 bases not matched to a gene; V was cut back by 4 bases and J by 6 bases. The germline V gene encodes CDR1 MGHRA and CDR2 YSYEKL. This sequence was found in a man between 45 and 60 years old in good health. What was sequenced was blood. J is TRBJ2-3 and V is TRBV4-1; 13 nucleotides agree with TRBD2. The chain's CDR3 is CASSPSLAGGRDTQYF. As DNA, the CDR3 is TGCGCCAGCAGCCCTTCACTAGCGGGGGGGAGGGATACGCAGTATTTT.